Presented here are 19 T cell receptor beta chains from one specimen sequenced in a study of CD8 T cells in acute hepatitis C reinfection. Profiling relied on immunoSEQ multiplex PCR, and the TCRdb table lists in-frame clones only, not all of them. The sample lists 30,000 to 45,000 clones, 80% to 90% occurring once. Described time point: naive CD8 control sorted from an acute-time-point sample. Sequencing input: naive CD8+ T cells from PBMCs. These TCRs come from a woman aged 18-29 years who spontaneously cleared hepatitis C infection.

The chain employs TRBV11-2 and TRBJ2-7; 7 nucleotides line up with TRBD2. CDR1 is SGHAT and CDR2 is FQNNGV in the germline V gene. With V trimmed by 6 bases and J by 2 bases, 7 bases remained unmatched. CDR3 size: 14 residues. The CDR3 DNA reads as TGTGCCAGCAGAACCAGCGGACTAGCCTACGAGCAGTACTTC. It encodes CASRTSGLAYEQYF.

This chain joins TRBV10-1 and TRBJ2-3; 12 bases match TRBD2. In germline, CDR1 is WNHNN, CDR2 SYGVQD (reference sequence). V was pared by 6 bases and J by 0 bases, with 4 bases of the junction left unmatched. The CDR3 length is 16 residues. CDR3 region: CASSQLAGGSTDTQYF. The CDR3 DNA follows: TGCGCCAGCAGCCAACTAGCGGGAGGAAGCACAGATACGCAGTATTTT.

The V call is TRBV5-1, the J call TRBJ2-6; D not certain. Germline CDR1 SGHRS, CDR2 YFSETQ. The V gene lost 5 bases and the J gene lost 0 bases, with 18 bases spanning the gap. This CDR3 comprises 18 residues. The CDR3 loop is CASSLFKALSSGANVLTF. As DNA, the CDR3 is TGCGCCAGCAGTCTTTTTAAGGCCTTAAGCTCTGGGGCCAACGTCCTGACTTTC.

This rearrangement joins TRBV9 to TRBJ2-3, with 8 bases matching TRBD2. The V gene's germline CDR1 is SGDLS and CDR2 YYNGEE. The CDR3 totals 16 residues. Trimming at V came to 4 bases and at J to 0 bases, leaving 7 bases not matched to a gene. Here the CDR3 DNA reads TGTGCCAGCAGCCCGCGGACTAGCATGAGCACAGATACGCAGTATTTT. Translated: CASSPRTSMSTDTQYF.

The V and J genes are TRBV2 and TRBJ2-7; 7 positions match TRBD2. Germline V gene sequence: CDR1 SNHLY, CDR2 FYNNEI. V was clipped by 6 bases and J by 0 bases; unmatched bases: 2. There are 13 residues in the CDR3. The CDR3 region is CASRLAGSYEQYF. The CDR3 DNA sequence: TGTGCCAGCAGATTAGCGGGCTCCTACGAGCAGTACTTC.

This chain connects TRBV27 to TRBJ2-1; D is perhaps TRBD2 (6 bases). Germline V CDR1 and CDR2: MNHEY, SMNVEV (reference sequence). Trimming took off 8 bases at V and 3 bases at J, with 20 bases between the two ends. The CDR3 is made up of 16 amino acids. CDR3 protein: CASRQTLPTSYNEQFF. The CDR3 region has the DNA TGTGCCAGCCGACAAACCTTACCGACTAGCTACAATGAGCAGTTCTTC.

Comment on this clone: The junction differs from germline at one of its ends, possibly a read error. In the same sample, other DNA sequences code for this CDR3. V gene TRBV9 combines with J gene TRBJ2-1; D remains unclear. The CDR3 runs to 13 residues. CDR1 is SGDLS and CDR2 is YYNGEE in the germline V gene. CDR3 nucleotide sequence: TGCGCCAGCAGCCCAAACAGTTACAATGAGCAGTTCTTC. It specifies CASSPNSYNEQFF.

This clone was seen only once. The chain couples TRBV5-6 to TRBJ2-1; D not certain. The CDR3 loop spans 12 amino acids. V shed 5 bases and J shed 8 bases, with 11 bases lying between them. Germline V gives CDR1 SGHDT, CDR2 YYEEEE. CDR3 nucleotide sequence: TGTGCCAGCAGTTCAGTCTCGTATGAGCAGTTCTTC. This encodes CASSSVSYEQFF.

V and J are TRBV27 and TRBJ2-4; possible D gene TRBD2, 6 bases. V was shortened by 5 bases and J by 0 bases, with 8 bases between the two germline ends. The CDR3 extends over 14 amino acids. Germline V gene data show CDR1 as MNHEY and CDR2 as SMNVEV (reference sequence). The CDR3, as DNA: TGTGCCAGCAGTAGGGGACTAGCCAAAAACATTCAGTACTTC. Encoded protein: CASSRGLAKNIQYF.

This rearrangement joins TRBV7-8 to TRBJ1-5; 8 nucleotides line up with TRBD1. V shed 5 bases, J shed 2 bases, and the junction held 14 bases outside the gene matches. The CDR3 loop spans 18 amino acids. The germline gives CDR1 SGHVS, CDR2 FQNEAQ. The CDR3 sequence: CASSGRMTGARGNQPQHF. As DNA, the CDR3 is TGTGCCAGCAGCGGCCGAATGACAGGGGCGCGGGGCAATCAGCCCCAGCATTTT.

The chain employs TRBV6-4 and TRBJ1-6; unclear D gene. CDR1 and CDR2 from the germline V gene are MRHNA and SNTAGT. V lost 3 bases and J lost 8, with 8 bases in between. The CDR3 contains 13 residues. CDR3 loop: CASSEGLDSPLHF. In DNA form, the CDR3 reads TGTGCCAGCAGTGAAGGATTGGATTCACCCCTCCACTTT.

CDR3 in amino acids: CASSPSIYNEQFF. The CDR3 DNA reads TGTGCCAGCAGCCCGAGTATTTACAATGAGCAGTTCTTC. The chain joins TRBV13 to TRBJ2-1; no firm D call. The CDR3 is 13 residues long. Trimming stripped 5 bases from V and 4 bases from J, with 9 bases between. CDR1 and CDR2 from the germline V gene are PRHDT and FYEKMQ (reference sequence).

This clone was observed a single time. The rearrangement links TRBV5-4 to TRBJ2-1; the D gene is possibly TRBD2 (6 bases). Germline V lookup: CDR1 SGHNT, CDR2 YYREEE (reference sequence). The CDR3 contains 12 residues. V lost 5 bases and J lost 10, with 13 bases in between. The CDR3 coding sequence is TGTGCCAGCAGTTGGGACTCTCGGGAGCAGTTCTTC. The encoded protein is CASSWDSREQFF.

The gene calls are TRBV13 and TRBJ2-4; TRBD2 matches 10 bases. Germline V lookup: CDR1 PRHDT, CDR2 FYEKMQ (reference sequence). V shed 5 bases and J 0 bases; nucleotides not matched to a gene: 10. This CDR3 is built from 18 residues. The CDR3 region has the DNA TGTGCCAGCAGCAAGAGCGGGAGGGGACACATAGCCAAAAACATTCAGTACTTC. It codes for CASSKSGRGHIAKNIQYF.

The rearrangement links TRBV5-5 to TRBJ1-1, with D tentatively TRBD1 (6 bases). The CDR3 runs 13 residues. The V gene lost 3 bases and the J gene lost 6 bases, with 12 bases spanning the gap. CDR1 SGHKS and CDR2 YYEKEE come from the germline V gene (reference sequence). The CDR3 spells CASSSGHHPEAFF. As DNA, the CDR3 is TGTGCCAGCAGCTCGGGACACCACCCTGAAGCTTTCTTT.

By frequency in the sample, this clone is medium-sized (0.01 to 0.1%). J is TRBJ2-7 and V is TRBV6-5; 7 nucleotides match TRBD1. This CDR3 has 14 amino acids. Unmatched junction bases numbered 5, after V lost 6 bases and J lost 0 bases. The germline V gene has CDR1 MNHEY and CDR2 SVGAGI. CDR3 DNA: TGTGCCAGCAGCCTCGGGACAGCCTCCTACGAGCAGTACTTC. Amino acid sequence: CASSLGTASYEQYF.

The chain joins TRBV2 to TRBJ1-2, with no clear D. Germline lookup yields CDR1 SNHLY and CDR2 FYNNEI. There are 10 residues in the CDR3. Trimming took off 7 bases at V and 8 bases at J, with 8 bases between the two ends. The CDR3 DNA reads TGTGCCAGCAAAGGAGACGGCTACACCTTC. It is translated as CASKGDGYTF.

The chain is built from TRBV27 and TRBJ1-1; D gene uncertain. V was clipped by 6 bases and J by 5 bases, with 25 bases between them. The CDR3 loop spans 17 amino acids. Germline V CDR1 and CDR2: MNHEY, SMNVEV (reference sequence). The CDR3 sequence: CASSGTPGGYRRTEAFF. In DNA form, the CDR3 reads TGTGCCAGCAGCGGAACCCCAGGAGGATACCGGCGTACTGAAGCTTTCTTT.

The chain links TRBV2 to TRBJ2-3; TRBD2 matches at 9 bases. The CDR3 consists of 19 residues. V shed 2 bases and J 7 bases; nucleotides not matched to a gene: 19. The germline gives CDR1 SNHLY, CDR2 FYNNEI. CDR3 residues: CASSESLGREGLLPYTQYF. CDR3 bases: TGTGCCAGCAGTGAAAGTTTAGGGCGGGAGGGACTACTCCCTTATACGCAGTATTTT.